This entry concerns a single T cell receptor beta chain. Which antigen it targets is not known. It has no much larger one-base neighbor in the sample; base qualities were not kept. Including cysteine and phenylalanine, the CDR3 has 14 amino acids. This entry keeps only the CDR3 DNA: 42 bases, framed from base 1. Between the V and J ends, shortened by 2 bases and 7 bases respectively, the junction contains 15 bases. In the germline V gene (reference sequence), CDR1 corresponds to GTSNPN and CDR2 to SVGIG. This sample is part of a study of cytomegalovirus exposure and HLA in healthy donors (dated by TCRdb to 2015 to 2018). Notes on the research overall: According to an earlier analysis of a few hundred of the donors, about 179 million T cells yielded 100 million or so unique TCR beta sequences and more than 250 Gb of sequence data. Typing coverage differed by locus: A, B, C, DRB1 and DQB1 were typed in about 620-630 donors, DQA1 in 522, DPA1 in approximately 610, and DPB1 in around 440. The T cell repertoires of several hundred subjects were profiled by immunosequencing and related to cytomegalovirus serostatus. In an earlier analysis of 587 of the donors, high-throughput TCR beta sequencing was used to judge whether each TCR beta V gene segment behaved as functional or pseudogenic. Among the roughly 400 genotyped donors, around 81% belonged to the genetic ancestry cluster associated with self-reported Caucasian donors. In the later analysis, no new phenotypic data were used to find candidate immune exposures; instead, reliance was placed on TCR beta sequences and their occurrence across donors. High-throughput TCR immunosequencing, statistical association of individual TCRs with disease status, and machine learning were combined to predict cytomegalovirus infection status. Approximately 300 gigabases of sequencing data and approximately 92 million unique TCR sequences made up an early release that covered fewer than 650 HLA-typed donors. All discovery cohort repertoires had been generated using a single sequencing platform. The study aimed to test whether signatures of past pathogen exposure could be identified by cataloging public T cell receptors. Donor age, sex, ethnicity and CMV serostatus were compiled alongside the repertoire data. In addition to the first cohort of hundreds of subjects, a separate validation cohort of 120 different subjects was used. On average, 235,054 unique TCR beta nucleotide sequences were sequenced per donor among more than 350 genotyped donors of the cohort, with 15% to 20% of those sequences being non-productive. Class I and class II HLA loci were covered by the typing at four-digit resolution. Genome-wide SNP genotypes for about 60% of the 666 donors were used in a later genetic analysis, which treated that subset as a discovery cohort. A later analysis re-examined previously published TCR beta repertoires from more than 650 donors and added high-resolution HLA genotyping to investigate patterns of TCR occurrence. About five DR-DQ haplotypes were handled as single units for association and clustering because linkage in the cohort was strong.

In total, 500 to 700 healthy bone marrow donors made up the cohort. All cohort members were sampled while nominally healthy, although unrecorded immune exposures were likely present. The donor was CMV seronegative and belonged to the group of 352 seronegative cohort members. Every donor gave a peripheral blood sample, and the peripheral blood mononuclear cells from that sample were used for TCR beta sequencing. The Qiagen DNeasy Blood Extraction Kit was used to extract genomic DNA from the blood cell samples. Library preparation was by the immunoSEQ multiplex PCR assay. A mixture of 60 forward primers for TCR Vbeta segments and 13 reverse primers for TCR Jbeta segments was used in the multiplex PCR. The CDR3 region of rearranged TCR beta genes was amplified from genomic DNA by a multiplex PCR assay. The Illumina HiSeq System was used to sequence the amplified TCR beta libraries as 87-base-pair reads. Processing in the source paper ran as follows. A later analysis tallied tens of millions of unique TCR beta chains across the approximately 670 repertoires, and approximately 12 million of those chains were shared by two or more donors. A nearest-neighbor algorithm error-corrected the raw reads and collapsed the reads into unique sequences, merging closely related sequences to remove PCR and sequencing errors. CDR3 sequences were aligned to IMGT reference sequences to assign V, D and J gene segments. For a sequence to be retained, at least a six-nucleotide match to both a V gene segment and a J gene segment was required. Rearrangements were classified as productive when the CDR3 lacked stop codons and remained in frame with V and J, and all other rearrangements were classified as non-productive. CDR3 was defined by IMGT convention, running from the second conserved V-encoded cysteine to the conserved J-encoded phenylalanine. Sequences without an unambiguous match to a single V gene segment were excluded from the earlier analysis of over 500 of the donors. An earlier analysis of some 500 of the donors classified V segments as functional when productive rearrangements were above 56.7% and as segregating when the standard deviation between donors was above 5%. A statistical classification framework was built for diagnosing cytomegalovirus status from the catalog of TCR beta chain sequences. A later analysis assigned V and J genes by comparing TCR nucleotide sequences with IMGT/GENE-DB human TR gene sequences. The TCRdist pipeline was used in a later analysis to assign CDR3 sequences and most-parsimonious VDJ recombination scenarios. In a later analysis, each TCR beta chain was defined by its CDR3 amino acid sequence together with its V-gene family, and reads without a unique V-gene family were excluded. A later analysis removed 500 to 600 highly shared, low-generation-probability nucleotide sequences to deal with suspected cross-contamination and a sequencing artifact. For each public chain, a later analysis derived a clonal expansion index from normalized ranks of inferred template counts within each repertoire. Generation probabilities in a later analysis came from a VDJ recombination model fitted to out-of-frame rearrangements, and those results were checked against IGoR. In a later analysis, hypergeometric tests were used to score TCR-TCR, TCR-HLA and TCR-CMV co-occurrence, with a repertoire-size bias correction applied to TCR pairs. False discovery rates were estimated in a later analysis by permuting HLA or CMV assignments 20 times. In a later analysis, co-occurring TCRs were grouped with DBSCAN, and TCRdist sequence similarity was added when clustering was performed within HLA-allele-positive subsets. Co-occurrence clustering excluded repertoires with fewer than 30,000 or more than 120,000 public chains, plus five with anomalous nucleotide sharing. TCRdb's version of the immuneACCESS table is confined to in-frame rearrangements and falls short of the full clone set. An unresolved V gene accounts for under half of the shortfall where checked; the remainder is of unknown origin. The DNA was the basis for D and trimming; V, J and clone size are from that table. Present in this sample are approximately 120,000 clones, over 70% of which were seen just once. Over 2.5% of the sample belongs to the ten largest clones.

Study-level results and caveats: A few of the identified cytomegalovirus-associated TCR beta chains were confirmed in vitro to be specific for cytomegalovirus antigens. A group of highly shared sequence variants was considered likely to be a technical artifact of the sequencing pipeline. Compared with the approximately 700-donor mean, donors in an Asian-associated ancestry cluster had fewer N-insertions in productive TCRs, according to a later genetic analysis. A later genetic analysis associated a missense DCLRE1C variant with V-gene and J-gene trimming of TCR beta chains, and an independent cohort replicated the association. In a later analysis, the rate of TCR association differed among HLA loci, with DRB1 alleles having the most associated TCRs and HLA-C alleles having the fewest. At a false discovery rate of 0.05, a later analysis linked 15,000 to 20,000 TCR beta sequences to specific HLA alleles. Because HLA typing was missing for some donors at each locus, association tests included only the typed subset. Linkage disequilibrium might explain the correlated functional status among segregating V segments, but an unknown experimental factor could not be excluded. The classifier was reported to diagnose cytomegalovirus status with high specificity and sensitivity in both the original and validation cohorts. According to a later analysis, parvovirus B19, influenza, CMV and Epstein-Barr virus appeared linked to several top co-occurrence clusters. In a later analysis, HLA-associated TCR beta chains were found to be more clonally expanded and to have lower generation probabilities than equally common non-associated chains. Assigning TCR associations to individual alleles was difficult when HLA alleles, especially DR and DQ, strongly co-occurred. Some IMGT-functional V segments, including TRBV6-2 and TRBV6-3, could not be told apart with the 87-base-pair reads, so those segments were excluded. The earlier analysis of some 540 of the donors excluded about 16 rarely observed V segments, including chromosome 9 orphons, because counts were too low. The authors suggested that the approach could potentially be extended to other disease states and immunological phenotypes. A total of roughly 160 TCR beta chains were listed by the study as associated with cytomegalovirus. Broadly in line with IMGT annotations, most TCR beta V segments showed up in productive rearrangements about 87% or about 30% of the time in an earlier analysis of several hundred of the donors. A further reported finding was that TCR beta sequences accurately predicted the HLA-A and HLA-B alleles for most subjects in the first cohort. This cohort had only TCR beta chains sequenced, and the lack of alpha or paired-chain data limited which features could be detected. CMV serostatus was the only immune exposure information available for the cohort. In a later analysis, most CMV-associated TCR beta chains were found to appear HLA-restricted, with HLA associations seemingly driven largely by CMV exposure. Roughly uniform sequencing depth across donors was assumed in presence/absence analyses, although this assumption may not hold. Most TCR sequences were observed very rarely across donors, whereas some public TCRs were present in many individuals.

This clonotype originated in a woman aged 50 to 60 in good health and CMV-seronegative. The rearranged chain carries TRBV30 and TRBJ2-1; 5 matching bases give a weak D call of TRBD2. The sequencing sample was made of PBMCs. CDR3 sequence: CAWSRSGLRNEQFF. The nucleotides read TGTGCCTGGAGTCGTTCAGGACTTCGGAATGAGCAGTTCTTC. The full variable domain, with segments outside the CDR3 supplied by the reference TRBV30 and TRBJ2-1 proteins, appears as SQTIHQWPATLVQPVGSPLSLECTVEGTSNPNLYWYRQAAGRGLQLLFYSVGIGQISSEVPQNLSASRPQDRQFILSSKKLLLSDSGFYLCAWSRSGLRNEQFFGPGTRLTVL.